The rows below give T cell receptor beta chains drawn from one sample of a study of T cells after yellow fever vaccination. TCRdb itself ran the 5' RACE reads through MiXCR, one entry per CDR3 protein. In the table there are 110,000 to 150,000 distinct CDR3 sequences, less than 8.5% of which are singletons. Sequences were derived from CD4+ T cells sorted from PBMCs, sampled 10 days after the yellow fever booster vaccination. The receptor source for this set is a young man who received the YFV17D yellow fever vaccine. Both conserved end residues are part of each CDR3. The D gene is left open where the match is weak. Clone size appears in some rows only: once, few, many, or a class for an expanded clone.

.,TRBV24-1,14,many,TRBJ1-4,TGTGCCACCAGTGATCCGGGGGCGCCTGAAAAACTGTTTTTT,CATSDPGAPEKLFF
.,TRBV3-1,15,many,TRBJ2-1,TGTGCCAGCGCCCCTAGGCCGGCTTGGGATCATGAGCAGTTCTTC,CASAPRPAWDHEQFF
.,TRBV10-3,14,many,TRBJ2-2,TGTGCCATCAGTGAGCTGGAGAACACCGGGGAGCTGTTTTTT,CAISELENTGELFF
TRBD2,TRBV7-2,15,many,TRBJ2-7,TGTGCCAGCAGCTTAGAAGGTAGCGGGAGCTTCGAGCAGTACTTC,CASSLEGSGSFEQYF
.,TRBV5-6,13,many,TRBJ1-1,TGTGCCAGCAGGGGGGGTACAGGGAGGGGAGCTTTCTTT,CASRGGTGRGAFF
.,TRBV18,14,many,TRBJ2-7,TGTGCCAGCTCACCACCGGGTAACTGGCACGAGCAGTACTTC,CASSPPGNWHEQYF
.,TRBV14,13,many,TRBJ2-3,TGTGCCAGCAGTTTCATTTTCACAGATACGCAGTATTTT,CASSFIFTDTQYF
.,TRBV7-2,15,many,TRBJ1-2,TGTGCCAGCAGCTTAAGTGTGGGTGCTAACTATGGCTACACCTTC,CASSLSVGANYGYTF
TRBD1,TRBV7-8,17,many,TRBJ1-2,TGTGCCAGCAGCTATCGCCGCCTACAGGGGATCCATATGGGCTACACCTTC,CASSYRRLQGIHMGYTF
TRBD2,TRBV4-3,19,many,TRBJ2-1,TGCGCCAGCAGCCTTTACCCGAGCGGGGGCGAGAGCTCCTACAATGAGCAGTTCTTC,CASSLYPSGGESSYNEQFF
TRBD2,TRBV19,17,.,TRBJ2-1,TGTGCCAGTAGTATAGACCCTAGCGGGAGGTCGTACAATGAGCAGTTCTTC,CASSIDPSGRSYNEQFF
.,TRBV7-2,13,many,TRBJ2-7,TGTGCCAGCAGCTCGCCCCAGGGGGGGGAGCAGTACTTC,CASSSPQGGEQYF
TRBD1,TRBV11-1,19,many,TRBJ1-5,TGTGCCAGCAGCCCCCGCGGGGACAGGGGCCCTGAACCAAATCAGCCCCAGCATTTT,CASSPRGDRGPEPNQPQHF
TRBD1,TRBV5-1,15,many,TRBJ2-7,TGCGCCAGCAGTCGAACCGGGACAGGGGATTACGAGCAGTACTTC,CASSRTGTGDYEQYF
.,TRBV3-1,13,.,TRBJ2-7,TGTGCCAGCAGCCATCGCGGGCCCTACGAGCAGTACTTC,CASSHRGPYEQYF
.,TRBV20-1,16,few,TRBJ2-3,TGCAGTGCTACCTCGAACGGCGGAAGAGACACAGATACGCAGTATTTT,CSATSNGGRDTDTQYF
TRBD2,TRBV7-2,13,few,TRBJ2-7,TGTGCCAGCAGGGGAGGGGCGTCCTACGAGCAGTACTTC,CASRGGASYEQYF
.,TRBV6-6,10,many,TRBJ2-1,TGTGCCAGCAGTAACCCTGTCCAGTTCTTC,CASSNPVQFF
.,TRBV24-1,14,many,TRBJ2-2,TGTGCCAACACCCCAGGGAAAAACACCGGGGAGCTGTTTTTT,CANTPGKNTGELFF
TRBD2,TRBV20-1,12,many,TRBJ2-7,TGCAGTGCGGCGGGAGGGCCCTCCGAGCAGTACTTC,CSAAGGPSEQYF
.,TRBV5-5,13,many,TRBJ1-2,TGTGCCAGCAGCTTGGTAGAAAACTATGGCTACACCTTC,CASSLVENYGYTF
TRBD2,TRBV12-3/TRBV12-4,14,many,TRBJ2-7,TGTGCCAGCAGTACGGGACTAGCGTTCTACGAGCAGTACTTC,CASSTGLAFYEQYF
.,TRBV7-8,17,many,TRBJ2-1,TGTGCCAGCAGCCCACGGGATGGGTCGGGACTTTACAATGAGCAGTTCTTC,CASSPRDGSGLYNEQFF
.,TRBV7-2,15,many,TRBJ2-7,TGTGCCAGCAGCCCCGGTGGGGGGGGCCTGTACGAGCAGTACTTC,CASSPGGGGLYEQYF
.,TRBV5-5,13,many,TRBJ2-1,TGTGCCAGCAGCGTTGATAGTTACAATGAGCAGTTCTTC,CASSVDSYNEQFF
.,TRBV5-1,13,few,TRBJ1-5,TGCGCCAGCAGCCCGGACGGCAATCAGCCCCAGCATTTT,CASSPDGNQPQHF
.,TRBV7-9,15,.,TRBJ1-6,TGTGCCAGCAGCTACCAGACCCTAGGAGTTTCACCCCTCCACTTT,CASSYQTLGVSPLHF
TRBD2,TRBV15,15,many,TRBJ2-7,TGTGCCACCAGCAGAGTTAGCGGGGGCTCCTACGAGCAGTACTTC,CATSRVSGGSYEQYF
TRBD1,TRBV20-1,14,many,TRBJ2-3,TGCAGTGTTCGCCGGGACAGCGAGTCAGATACGCAGTATTTT,CSVRRDSESDTQYF
.,TRBV20-1,15,few,TRBJ2-7,TGCAGTGCTAGAGGCCAGCTCGCCCTAGACTACGAGCAGTACTTC,CSARGQLALDYEQYF
TRBD1,TRBV6-1,13,.,TRBJ2-1,TGTGCCAGCAGGCCGACAGGGGTGAATGAGCAGTTCTTC,CASRPTGVNEQFF
TRBD2,TRBV7-2,15,many,TRBJ2-3,TGTGCCAGCAGCCGCAATAGCGGGAACACAGATACGCAGTATTTT,CASSRNSGNTDTQYF
.,TRBV12-3/TRBV12-4,12,few,TRBJ2-2,TGTGCCAGCACCCGGGGACTCACCCCGTTGTTTTTT,CASTRGLTPLFF
.,TRBV7-8,13,.,TRBJ2-5,TGTGCCAGCAGCTTAGCGCAGGGGGAGACCCAGTACTTC,CASSLAQGETQYF
TRBD2,TRBV3-1,16,.,TRBJ2-1,TGTGCCAGCAGCCAAGATGCGGGAGGGACGTACAATGAGCAGTTCTTC,CASSQDAGGTYNEQFF
.,TRBV19,14,few,TRBJ1-5,TGTGCCAGTAGTATAGAAAGGGGAGGACAGCCCCAGCATTTT,CASSIERGGQPQHF
TRBD2,TRBV7-3,16,many,TRBJ2-2,TGTGCCAGCAGCTCGCTAGCGGGTGGCAACACCGGGGAGCTGTTTTTT,CASSSLAGGNTGELFF
TRBD2,TRBV7-2,15,many,TRBJ2-1,TGTGCCAGCAGCAGCGTGGCTAGCGGGATTAATGAGCAGTTCTTC,CASSSVASGINEQFF
.,TRBV2,11,many,TRBJ2-3,TGTGCCAGCAGTGGGGCAGATACGCAGTATTTT,CASSGADTQYF
.,TRBV20-1,11,many,TRBJ2-2,TGCAGTGCCCGCCTCTTCGGGGAGCTGTTTTTT,CSARLFGELFF
TRBD2,TRBV7-2,15,many,TRBJ2-1,TGTGCCAGCAGCCCTCGGGCTAGCGGGTTTAATGAGCAGTTCTTC,CASSPRASGFNEQFF
.,TRBV29-1,14,many,TRBJ1-1,TGCAGCGTAACGGTCCGGGGCCACAACACTGAAGCTTTCTTT,CSVTVRGHNTEAFF
TRBD2,TRBV12-3/TRBV12-4,15,few,TRBJ2-4,TGTGCCAGCAGGCCTAGCGGGAGTTCGAAAAACATTCAGTACTTC,CASRPSGSSKNIQYF
TRBD1,TRBV5-1,15,many,TRBJ1-6,TGCGCCAGCAGCTTGGAGGGACAGGGATATTCACCCCTCCACTTT,CASSLEGQGYSPLHF
TRBD2,TRBV18,16,many,TRBJ2-1,TGTGCCAGCTCATCTCAACTAGCGGGAGGTTCCAATGAGCAGTTCTTC,CASSSQLAGGSNEQFF
.,TRBV19,13,few,TRBJ1-1,TGTGCCAGTAGTATCGGGGGAGCAGCTGAAGCTTTCTTT,CASSIGGAAEAFF
TRBD2,TRBV29-1,14,many,TRBJ2-5,TGCAGCGGTGCCGGGACTAGCGGCCAAGAGACCCAGTACTTC,CSGAGTSGQETQYF
.,TRBV29-1,15,many,TRBJ2-1,TGCAGCGTTGCTGGCGTTTTCGGGCCGGTGAATGAGCAGTTCTTC,CSVAGVFGPVNEQFF